This T cell receptor beta chain was identified during a study of blood T cell repertoires in COVID-19. Turning to the study itself: Samples came from the United States, Italy and Spain, spanning acute and convalescent COVID-19. PBMCs, B-cell-depleted T cells, or T cells were the source of the cDNA or gDNA that made up the material.

The authors' processing: Reference gene primer amplification in the assay estimated nucleated cell counts. Assay used: immunoSEQ multiplex PCR; TCRdb lists only in-frame clones, some missing. That table is the source of V, J and clone size, and D and trimming were worked out from the DNA. This sample carries approximately 300,000 clones, 88% of them seen once, and the ten largest clones take approximately 4%. The CDR3 is made up of 16 amino acids. V shed 5 bases and J shed 1 base, with 20 bases lying between them. Germline V gene sequence: CDR1 SQVTM, CDR2 ANQGSEA. The sample taken for sequencing was peripheral blood. The origin of this receptor is a woman in her forties or fifties with active or convalescent COVID-19. The chain is built from TRBV29-1 and TRBJ1-1; D is perhaps TRBD1 (6 bases). The CDR3 DNA follows: TGCAGCGTTTCCGAGAGGTACAGGGCCAAGAACACTGAAGCTTTCTTT. Protein: CSVSERYRAKNTEAFF. Filled out from reference TRBV29-1 and TRBJ1-1, the complete variable domain reads SAVISQKPSRDICQRGTSLTIQCQVDSQVTMMFWYRQQPGQSLTLIATANQGSEATYESGFVIDKFPISRPNLTFSTLTVSNMSPEDSSIYLCSVSERYRAKNTEAFFGQGTRLTVV.